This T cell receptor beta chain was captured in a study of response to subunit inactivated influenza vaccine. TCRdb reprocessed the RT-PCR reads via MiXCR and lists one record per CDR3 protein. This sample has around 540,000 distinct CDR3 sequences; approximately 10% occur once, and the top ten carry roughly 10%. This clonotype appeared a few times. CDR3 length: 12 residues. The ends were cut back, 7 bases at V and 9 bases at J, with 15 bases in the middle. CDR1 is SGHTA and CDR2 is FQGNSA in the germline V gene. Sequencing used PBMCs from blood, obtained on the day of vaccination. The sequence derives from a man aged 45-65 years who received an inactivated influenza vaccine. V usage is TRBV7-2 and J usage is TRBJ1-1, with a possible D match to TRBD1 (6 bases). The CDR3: CASISLGGQAFF. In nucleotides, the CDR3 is TGTGCCAGCATCAGCCTGGGGGGCCAAGCTTTCTTT.